This T cell receptor beta chain comes out of a study of T cells in localized non-small cell lung cancer. Points from the study as a whole: Among the tissues sampled, uninvolved adjacent lung had the highest T cell clonality, above tumor.

This CDR3 region has 14 residues. Between the trimmed V and J ends, which lost 1 base and 2 bases, there was a span of 7 bases. The V gene's germline CDR1 is SGHVS and CDR2 FNYEAQ. Details on this clone: Its antigen remains unidentified.

Libraries were prepared by immunoSEQ multiplex PCR; TCRdb keeps only in-frame clonotypes and omits some of them. The sample includes around 20,000 clones, about four fifths seen only once; the top ten take roughly 23%. The TCR originated in a female donor over 55 with stage I lung adenocarcinoma. This sample comprised peripheral blood, obtained before any cancer treatment. The chain carries TRBV7-6 and TRBJ2-3; D is unclear. CDR3 sequence (DNA): TGTGCCAGCAGCTTAGGTAGCTCCACAGATACGCAGTATTTT. As protein: CASSLGSSTDTQYF.